The T cell receptor (beta chain) described here comes from a study of cytomegalovirus exposure and HLA in healthy donors. The wider study: According to later analysis, the same platform produced the 130 or so validation and around 730 first-cohort repertoires. Regarding the study as a whole: It was reportedly the case that the classifier diagnosed cytomegalovirus status with high specificity and sensitivity.

Germline assignment: CDR1 MDHEN and CDR2 SYDVKM. The CDR3 covers 14 residues. The germline V and J ends were trimmed by 5 bases and 2 bases, with 12 bases remaining between them. The assay was immunoSEQ multiplex PCR, and TCRdb's table has in-frame clones only and misses some. The table has 90,000 to 140,000 clones, around 86% seen once. A remark on this clone: What it binds is not known.

The receptor was isolated from a woman between 18 and 29 years old in good health and CMV-seropositive. The sequenced sample was PBMCs. The chain has TRBV28 and TRBJ2-5; D may be TRBD1 (5 bases). CDR3 region: CASSTGRSQETQYF. CDR3 in DNA: TGTGCCAGCAGTACAGGCAGAAGTCAAGAGACCCAGTACTTC.